The rows below give T cell receptor beta chains drawn from one sample of a study of blood T cell repertoires in COVID-19. TCRdb's copy holds only in-frame clones and misses some; the assay was immunoSEQ multiplex PCR. The sample records over 250,000 clones, 80% to 90% being singletons. Sequenced sample: peripheral blood. All receptors derive from a woman in her seventies with acute or convalescent COVID-19. The CDR3 runs from the conserved cysteine through the conserved F or W. A D gene is named only where the DNA matches it firmly. Rows give clone size only sometimes, using once, few, many, or a class for an expanded clone.

length	size	V	D	J	CDR3	DNA
14	-	TRBV6-6	TRBD1	TRBJ2-7	CASSPRDRVYEQYF	TGTGCCAGCAGTCCGAGGGACAGGGTCTACGAGCAGTACTTC
15	-	TRBV10-3	-	TRBJ2-1	CAISAGAIKGNEQFF	TGTGCCATCAGTGCCGGAGCCATCAAGGGGAATGAGCAGTTCTTC
13	-	TRBV10-3	TRBD1	TRBJ2-2	CAIAGTGAGELFF	TGTGCCATTGCCGGGACAGGGGCCGGGGAGCTGTTTTTT
15	once	TRBV7-2	TRBD1	TRBJ1-1	CASSPPGQGGTEAFF	TGTGCCAGCAGCCCTCCCGGGCAGGGGGGTACTGAAGCTTTCTTT
14	-	TRBV10-3	-	TRBJ1-2	CAISESKADYGYTF	TGTGCCATCAGTGAGTCGAAGGCGGACTATGGCTACACCTTC
17	-	TRBV5-1	TRBD1	TRBJ1-2	CASSLATQTGGSGSYTF	TGCGCCAGCAGCTTGGCCACGCAAACAGGGGGCAGTGGGAGCTACACCTTC
14	-	TRBV2	-	TRBJ1-5	CASSVAGAVQPQHF	TGTGCCAGCAGTGTCGCAGGGGCGGTTCAGCCCCAGCATTTT
16	-	TRBV5-1	-	TRBJ1-5	CASSSLPGQSNQPQHF	TGCGCCAGCAGCTCCCTACCGGGACAAAGCAATCAGCCCCAGCATTTT
16	once	TRBV3-1/TRBV3-2	-	TRBJ1-2	CASSQDLGAANYGYTF	TGTGCCAGCAGCCAAGATCTGGGGGCAGCTAACTATGGCTACACCTTC
13	-	TRBV5-4	-	TRBJ1-2	CASSLNRENGYTF	TGTGCCAGCAGCTTGAACAGGGAGAATGGCTACACCTTC
14	-	TRBV5-1	TRBD1	TRBJ1-1	CASSTGQGSTEAFF	TGCGCCAGCAGCACCGGACAGGGCAGTACTGAAGCTTTCTTT
12	-	TRBV30	-	TRBJ1-3	CAWGGRGNTIYF	TGTGCCTGGGGGGGGCGTGGAAACACCATATATTTT
17	-	TRBV6-1	TRBD2	TRBJ2-5	CASSVSPVLAGQETQYF	TGTGCCAGCAGTGTTTCCCCCGTTCTAGCGGGACAAGAGACCCAGTACTTC
15	-	TRBV15	-	TRBJ2-7	CATSRDLVSPNEQYF	TGTGCCACCAGCAGAGATCTCGTTTCACCTAACGAGCAGTACTTC
13	-	TRBV7-2	TRBD1	TRBJ2-1	CASSVNRGDEQFF	TGTGCCAGCAGCGTGAACAGGGGCGATGAGCAGTTCTTC
12	-	TRBV6-5	TRBD1	TRBJ1-2	CASRTGGHGYTF	TGTGCCAGCAGGACAGGGGGTCATGGCTACACCTTC
14	-	TRBV19	-	TRBJ1-5	CASSRQQGGQPQHF	TGTGCCAGTAGTCGACAGCAGGGCGGTCAGCCCCAGCATTTT
13	once	TRBV11-2	TRBD1	TRBJ1-3	CATRTGLGNTIYF	TGTGCCACCCGGACAGGACTTGGAAACACCATATATTTT
14	-	TRBV3-1/TRBV3-2	-	TRBJ1-1	CASSPSLENTEAFF	TGTGCCAGCAGCCCTAGCCTTGAGAACACTGAAGCTTTCTTT
15	-	TRBV24-1	-	TRBJ2-2	CATSDHRRGTGELFF	TGTGCCACCAGTGACCACAGGCGAGGCACCGGGGAGCTGTTTTTT
12	-	TRBV30	-	TRBJ1-2	CAWDRDEGGYTF	TGTGCCTGGGATCGCGATGAGGGCGGCTACACCTTC
14	few	TRBV5-1	-	TRBJ2-2	CASSLATGTGELFF	TGCGCCAGCAGCTTGGCCACGGGGACCGGGGAGCTGTTTTTT
13	-	TRBV2	TRBD1	TRBJ1-6	CASAGQGTSPLHF	TGTGCCAGCGCGGGACAGGGGACTTCACCCCTCCACTTT
13	-	TRBV14	-	TRBJ1-1	CASSYGLNTEAFF	TGTGCCAGCAGCTACGGGTTGAATACTGAAGCTTTCTTT
16	-	TRBV27	TRBD1	TRBJ1-4	CASSQGWGQGGEKLFF	TGTGCCAGCAGCCAAGGCTGGGGACAGGGAGGCGAAAAACTGTTTTTT
16	-	TRBV15	-	TRBJ1-6	CATSREMAGNNSPLHF	TGTGCCACCAGCAGAGAAATGGCAGGAAATAATTCACCCCTCCACTTT
14	-	TRBV27	TRBD1	TRBJ1-2	CASRTGGRDYGYTF	TGTGCCAGCAGGACAGGGGGACGGGACTATGGCTACACCTTC
14	-	TRBV7-8	-	TRBJ1-1	CASSFSGMNTEAFF	TGTGCCAGCAGCTTTTCAGGGATGAACACTGAAGCTTTCTTT
14	-	TRBV6-6	TRBD1	TRBJ1-3	CASSLGGQTNTIYF	TGTGCCAGCAGTTTGGGGGGACAGACAAACACCATATATTTT
13	-	TRBV27	-	TRBJ1-1	CASSLGRRTEAFF	TGTGCCAGCAGTCTGGGGCGACGCACTGAAGCTTTCTTT
18	-	TRBV5-4	-	TRBJ2-7	CASSSGSIAGQSSYEQYF	TGTGCCAGCAGCTCCGGCTCGATTGCAGGACAGAGCTCCTACGAGCAGTACTTC
13	once	TRBV6-7	TRBD1	TRBJ1-3	CASLQGAGNTIYF	TGTGCCAGCTTACAGGGGGCTGGGAACACCATATATTTT
14	once	TRBV5-5	-	TRBJ2-7	CASSRVGSSYEQYF	TGTGCCAGCAGCCGCGTTGGGAGCTCCTACGAGCAGTACTTC
15	-	TRBV30	TRBD1	TRBJ1-5	CAWGQGRGQRQPQHF	TGTGCCTGGGGCCAGGGCAGGGGGCAGAGGCAGCCCCAGCATTTT
16	-	TRBV4-2	TRBD2	TRBJ2-7	CASSQESLAGLREQYF	TGTGCCAGCAGCCAAGAAAGTCTAGCGGGGTTAAGGGAGCAGTACTTC
14	-	TRBV3-1/TRBV3-2	-	TRBJ2-1	CASSGRSQASEQFF	TGTGCCAGCAGCGGTAGGTCCCAGGCCAGTGAGCAGTTCTTC
17	-	TRBV5-8	TRBD1	TRBJ1-6	CASTMRRGNRGISPLHF	TGTGCCAGCACCATGCGGAGGGGGAACAGGGGTATTTCACCCCTCCACTTT
15	-	TRBV5-4	-	TRBJ2-1	CASSLTSNSYNEQFF	TGTGCCAGCAGCTTGACTAGCAACTCCTACAATGAGCAGTTCTTC
14	-	TRBV27	TRBD1	TRBJ2-7	CASSLYRGRDEQYF	TGTGCCAGCAGTTTATACAGGGGGCGCGACGAGCAGTACTTC
15	once	TRBV5-1	TRBD1	TRBJ2-1	CASSPGQGDNNEQFF	TGCGCCAGCAGCCCCGGACAGGGGGATAACAATGAGCAGTTCTTC
16	-	TRBV6-1	-	TRBJ1-5	CASSEASPQINQPQHF	TGTGCCAGCAGTGAAGCGTCCCCTCAGATCAATCAGCCCCAGCATTTT
16	-	TRBV15	-	TRBJ2-7	CATSSLRDTTSYEQYF	TGTGCCACCAGCAGCCTACGGGACACAACGTCCTACGAGCAGTACTTC
17	once	TRBV10-3	-	TRBJ2-5	CAISDTLGLGSQETQYF	TGTGCCATCAGTGATACCCTCGGACTGGGGAGCCAAGAGACCCAGTACTTC
12	-	TRBV20-1	-	TRBJ1-5	CSASLQNQPQHF	TGCAGTGCTAGTCTCCAGAATCAGCCCCAGCATTTT
14	-	TRBV7-3	TRBD1	TRBJ1-2	CASSSGQGATGYTF	TGTGCCAGCAGCTCTGGACAGGGGGCGACCGGCTACACCTTC
16	-	TRBV6-1	TRBD1	TRBJ1-5	CASSDLRGQSNQPQHF	TGTGCCAGCAGTGACCTCAGGGGACAGAGCAATCAGCCCCAGCATTTT
13	-	TRBV18	-	TRBJ2-4	CASSPSKVGLGNF	-
13	once	TRBV2	-	TRBJ1-5	CASRAAHNQPQHF	TGTGCCAGCAGAGCGGCACACAATCAGCCCCAGCATTTT
15	once	TRBV14	-	TRBJ2-2	CASSQGGRFFGELFF	TGTGCCAGCAGCCAAGGAGGGCGGTTTTTTGGGGAGCTGTTTTTT
17	once	TRBV5-6	TRBD1	TRBJ1-2	CASSFLGTGSYNYGYTF	TGTGCCAGCAGCTTCTTGGGGACAGGAAGCTATAACTATGGCTACACCTTC
13	-	TRBV11-3	-	TRBJ1-6	CASSLGGGSPLHF	TGTGCCAGCAGCTTGGGGGGAGGTTCACCCCTCCACTTT
14	-	TRBV7-2	-	TRBJ1-1	CASSQVGKNTEAFF	TGTGCCAGCAGCCAAGTCGGGAAGAACACTGAAGCTTTCTTT
13	few	TRBV14	TRBD1	TRBJ1-2	CASSPTGAYGYTF	TGTGCCAGCAGCCCGACAGGGGCCTATGGCTACACCTTC
15	-	TRBV11-2	-	TRBJ2-1	CASSRGSSSYNEQFF	TGTGCCAGCAGCCGCGGATCTAGCTCCTACAATGAGCAGTTCTTC